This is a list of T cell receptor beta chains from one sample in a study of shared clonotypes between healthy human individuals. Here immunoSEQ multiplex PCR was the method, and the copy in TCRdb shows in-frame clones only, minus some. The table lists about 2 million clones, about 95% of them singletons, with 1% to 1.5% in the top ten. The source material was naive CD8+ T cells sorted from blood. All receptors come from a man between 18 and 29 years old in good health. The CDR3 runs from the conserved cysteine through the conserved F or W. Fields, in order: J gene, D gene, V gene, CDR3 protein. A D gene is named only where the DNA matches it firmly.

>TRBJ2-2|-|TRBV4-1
CASSHPAALDTGELFF
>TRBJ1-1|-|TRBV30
CAWRENTEAFF
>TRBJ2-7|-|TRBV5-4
CASRGWSAYEQYF
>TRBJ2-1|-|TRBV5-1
CASIRDFSYNEQFF
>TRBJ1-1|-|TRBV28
CASSFRATTEAFF
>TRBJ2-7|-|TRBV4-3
CASSQGRYYEQYF
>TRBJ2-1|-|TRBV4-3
CASSQTWDLPINEQFF
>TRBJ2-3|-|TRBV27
CASSPRPSGDTQYF
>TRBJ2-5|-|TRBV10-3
CAISEWPRYVETQYF
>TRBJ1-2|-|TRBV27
CASSLSVGTRVDYGYTF
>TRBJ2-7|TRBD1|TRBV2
CASSSGTGGLSYEQYF
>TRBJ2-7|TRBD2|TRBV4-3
CASSQGLAESSYEQYF
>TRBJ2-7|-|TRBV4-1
CASSQGGPYEQYF
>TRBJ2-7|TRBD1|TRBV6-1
CASSASGGRKVEQYF
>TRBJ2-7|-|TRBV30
CAWSVREGHSYEQYF
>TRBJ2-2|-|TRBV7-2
CASLSASGELFF
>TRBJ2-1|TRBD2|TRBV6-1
CASSAGLIYNEQFF
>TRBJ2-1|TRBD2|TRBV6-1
CASRLLADSYNEQFF
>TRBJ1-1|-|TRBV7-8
CASSLALTEAFF
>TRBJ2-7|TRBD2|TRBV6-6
CASSYSSGRGEQYF
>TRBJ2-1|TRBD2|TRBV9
CASSVATSGGAHNEQFF
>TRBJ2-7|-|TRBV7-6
CASSLATVRGTYEQYF
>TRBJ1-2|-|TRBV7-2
CASSLSRTKILNYGYTF
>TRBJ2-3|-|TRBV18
CASSGGDTDTQYF
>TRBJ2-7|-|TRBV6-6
CASSQEKPVYYEQYF
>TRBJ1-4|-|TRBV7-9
CASSLPNGEKLFF
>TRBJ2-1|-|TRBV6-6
CASSYSNGHEQFF
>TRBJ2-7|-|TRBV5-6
CASSLEGVYEQYF
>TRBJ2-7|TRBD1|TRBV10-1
CASSQTGGPDEQYF
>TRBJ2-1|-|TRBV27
CASSFGTPAYNEQFF
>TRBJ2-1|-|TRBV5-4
CASSLGGEQFF
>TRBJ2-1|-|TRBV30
CAWNPGSSYNEQFF
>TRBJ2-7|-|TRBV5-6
CASSILHEQYF
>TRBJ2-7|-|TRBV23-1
CASTRDTYEQYF
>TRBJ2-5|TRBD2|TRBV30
CAWSRTSGRETQYF
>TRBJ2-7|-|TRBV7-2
CASSSYSYEQYF
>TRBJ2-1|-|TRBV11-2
CASSPGLAGPYTYNEQFF
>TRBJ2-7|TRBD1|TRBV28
CASSVAGGYEQYF
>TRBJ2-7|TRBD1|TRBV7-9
CASSGTGETYEQYF
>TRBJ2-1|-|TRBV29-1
CSVIGLLGQFF
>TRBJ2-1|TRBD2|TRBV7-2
CASSLAGLADMGKFF
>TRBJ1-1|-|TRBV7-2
CASSLAGGWATEAFF
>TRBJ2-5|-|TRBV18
CASSSMGHETQYF
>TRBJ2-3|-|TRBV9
CASSVDGGALTDTQYF
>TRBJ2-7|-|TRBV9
CASSATPGGHYEQYF
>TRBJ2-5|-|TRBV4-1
CASSQDRTEETQYF
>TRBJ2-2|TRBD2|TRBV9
CASSPGVAGFLLGTGELFF
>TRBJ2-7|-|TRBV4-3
CASSQEQTISYEQYF
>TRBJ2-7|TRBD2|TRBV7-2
CASSLGREGENYEQYF
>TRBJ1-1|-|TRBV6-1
CASSEDYWVNTEAFF
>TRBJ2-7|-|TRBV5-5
CASSLDGGSTYEQYF
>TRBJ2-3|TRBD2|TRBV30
CAWGLAGSTDTQYF
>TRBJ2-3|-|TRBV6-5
CASSYSGGQADTQYF